These 27 T cell receptor beta chains share one sample of origin, sequenced in a study of technical replicates of blood from a handful of donors. Using immunoSEQ multiplex PCR, the repertoire was profiled, and TCRdb retains in-frame clones only, with some absent. Of about 87,000 clones listed, around 95% are singletons. Specimen: T cells isolated from PBMCs. The receptors come from a human donor in good health.

Written as DNA, the CDR3 is TGTGCCAGTGGCATGGGGCCAGGGAGGCAAACTGAAGCTTTCTTT. Its protein is CASGMGPGRQTEAFF. The V and J genes are TRBV19 and TRBJ1-1, with D maybe TRBD1 (5 bases). The CDR3 contains 15 residues. Deletions cut 8 bases from V and 5 bases from J, with 21 bases between. Germline V gene lookup returns CDR1 LNHDA and CDR2 SQIVND (reference sequence). Full variable domain (outside the CDR3, taken from reference TRBV19 and TRBJ1-1): DGGITQSPKYLFRKEGQNVTLSCEQNLNHDAMYWYRQDPGQGLRLIYYSQIVNDFQKGDIAEGYSVSREKKESFPLTVTSAQKNPTAFYLCASGMGPGRQTEAFFGQGTRLTVV.

The CDR3 bases are TGTGCCAGCGGCCAGACAGCTGGGGACACCGGGGAGCTGTTTTTT. It yields the protein CASGQTAGDTGELFF. The chain carries TRBV7-3 and TRBJ2-2, with D tentatively TRBD1 (5 bases). CDR1 SGHTA and CDR2 FQGTGA come from the germline V gene. CDR3 length equals 15 residues. V was clipped by 8 bases and J by 3 bases, with 16 bases between them.

Here the CDR3 DNA reads TGTGCCAGCAGCCAAGAACGGTATATCGGCTACACCTTC. Protein sequence: CASSQERYIGYTF. The chain joins TRBV4-2 to TRBJ1-2; the D is unclear. Trimming took 0 bases from V and 8 from J, leaving 10 bases between them. CDR1 is LGHNA and CDR2 is YNFKEQ in the germline V gene. CDR3 size: 13 residues.

This chain uses TRBV27 with TRBJ2-7, with D possibly being TRBD1 (6 bases). The germline V gene has CDR1 MNHEY and CDR2 SMNVEV (reference sequence). With 7 bases removed from V and 2 bases from J, the gap between germline ends came to 18 bases. The CDR3 runs 15 residues. The CDR3 is CASTTTTGPTYEQYF. The CDR3 DNA follows: TGTGCCAGCACCACCACGACAGGTCCGACCTACGAGCAGTACTTC.

The chain joins TRBV6-5 to TRBJ1-2, with unresolved D. The CDR3 totals 12 residues. V gave up 6 bases and J gave up 0 bases, with 5 bases separating them. Germline lookup yields CDR1 MNHEY and CDR2 SVGAGI. The CDR3: CASRPANYGYTF. CDR3 nucleotides: TGTGCCAGCAGGCCAGCTAACTATGGCTACACCTTC.

V usage is TRBV5-4 and J usage is TRBJ2-5, with a possible D match to TRBD2 (6 bases). Per the germline V gene, CDR1 is SGHNT and CDR2 is YYREEE (reference sequence). The CDR3 is 15 residues long. Trimming removed 4 bases from V and 5 bases from J, with 18 bases in between. CDR3 loop: CASSALKGLTETQYF. DNA of the CDR3: TGTGCCAGCAGCGCCCTCAAGGGACTCACGGAGACCCAGTACTTC.

The chain has TRBV5-1 and TRBJ2-1; TRBD1 is a possible D gene (6 bases). This CDR3 contains 14 residues. Germline-derived CDR1 and CDR2 are SGHRS and YFSETQ. Deletions cut 2 bases from V and 3 bases from J, with 9 bases between. In nucleotides, the CDR3 is TGCGCCAGCAGCTTCAGGGGCGGCTACAATGAGCAGTTCTTC. Translated: CASSFRGGYNEQFF.

The rearrangement joins TRBV12-5 to TRBJ2-6, with D possibly being TRBD1 (5 bases). Trimming removed 5 bases from V and 5 bases from J, with 22 bases in between. The CDR3 is 18 residues long. CDR1 LGHNT and CDR2 FRNRAP come from the germline V gene. This CDR3 reads CASGHINAGQSRANVLTF. CDR3 in DNA: TGTGCTAGTGGTCATATAAATGCAGGACAAAGTCGGGCCAACGTCCTGACTTTC.

V gene TRBV4-1 combines with J gene TRBJ2-1; TRBD2 might be the D (6 bases). V dropped 0 bases and J dropped 10 bases, with 10 bases sitting between them. The CDR3 sequence is 13 residues long. CDR1 is MGHRA, CDR2 YSYEKL, per germline. The CDR3 here is CASSQDGSGEQFF. The CDR3 DNA reads TGCGCCAGCAGCCAAGACGGGAGCGGCGAGCAGTTCTTC.

The chain uses TRBV29-1 and TRBJ2-7, with 8 bases matching TRBD1. Germline lookup yields CDR1 SQVTM and CDR2 ANQGSEA. The CDR3 sequence is 13 residues long. V shed 7 bases, J shed 6 bases, and the junction held 11 bases outside the gene matches. CDR3 amino acids: CSARQGTDGEQYF. The CDR3 bases are TGCAGCGCAAGACAGGGGACAGATGGCGAGCAGTACTTC.

CDR3 region: CASSATVNTEAFF. DNA of the CDR3: TGCGCCAGCAGCGCTACAGTGAACACTGAAGCTTTCTTT. The chain has TRBV4-1 and TRBJ1-1; no definite D call. CDR3 length: 13 amino acids. Per germline, CDR1 MGHRA and CDR2 YSYEKL. V shed 5 bases and J shed 0 bases, with 7 bases lying between them.

J is TRBJ1-4 and V is TRBV27; TRBD1 aligns across 8 bases. Germline CDR1 and CDR2: MNHEY and SMNVEV (reference sequence). This CDR3 has 13 residues. The V segment lost 3 bases and the J segment 8 bases; nucleotides outside the gene matches: 2. The CDR3 DNA follows: TGTGCCAGCAGTTTGAGGACAGGGGAAAAACTGTTTTTT. Its translation: CASSLRTGEKLFF.

The chain recombines TRBV7-9 with TRBJ1-1; D unresolved. Germline CDR1 is SEHNR and CDR2 is FQNEAQ (reference sequence). V shed 1 base and J shed 6 bases, with 12 bases lying between them. The CDR3 has 14 residues. The CDR3 nucleotides read TGTGCCAGCAGCTTAGTCTCTCGAGGGCCTGAAGCTTTCTTT. Its protein product is CASSLVSRGPEAFF.

In its sample, this clone was seen once. Written as DNA, the CDR3 is TGTGCCAGCAGGGGACAGGGGCACACTGAAGCTTTCTTT. This gives the protein CASRGQGHTEAFF. The chain joins TRBV14 to TRBJ1-1, with TRBD1 matching 10 bases. The germline V gene has CDR1 SGHDN and CDR2 FVKESK. The CDR3 extends over 13 amino acids. With V trimmed by 6 bases and J by 3 bases, 1 base remained unmatched.

V usage is TRBV5-1 and J usage is TRBJ2-7; 7 bases map to TRBD2. The CDR3 extends over 15 amino acids. V gave up 5 bases and J gave up 1 base; unmatched junction bases: 9. Germline V CDR1 and CDR2: SGHRS, YFSETQ. The CDR3 coding sequence is TGCGCCAGCAGAATCCTAGCGGTTGAATCCTACGAGCAGTACTTC. Translated, it gives CASRILAVESYEQYF.

This chain connects TRBV7-8 to TRBJ2-5; 8 bases are a match to TRBD1. CDR1 is SGHVS, CDR2 FQNEAQ, per germline. There are 14 residues in the CDR3. With 1 base clipped from V and 7 bases from J, the junction kept 5 bases outside the gene matches. The CDR3 DNA is TGTGCCAGCAGCTTAGACGTACAGGGGGTGACCCAGTACTTC. It yields the protein CASSLDVQGVTQYF.

The chain's CDR3 is CASTGDSLSSSQTF. The CDR3 bases are TGTGCCAGCACCGGAGACTCCCTGAGTAGTTCTCAGACTTTC. The V and J genes are TRBV2 and TRBJ2-6; D not certain. This CDR3 contains 14 residues. From germline, CDR1 is SNHLY and CDR2 FYNNEI. V was trimmed by 7 bases and J by 18 bases, leaving 25 bases between them.

V gene TRBV30 combines with J gene TRBJ2-7; a weak D match, TRBD1 (5 bases). V was shortened by 2 bases and J by 7 bases, with 12 bases between the two germline ends. This CDR3 contains 12 residues. Per germline, CDR1 GTSNPN and CDR2 SVGIG (reference sequence). CDR3 coding DNA: TGTGCCTGGAGTTTAGTGGGGCGGGAGCAGTACTTC. Translated: CAWSLVGREQYF. Combining the CDR3 with reference TRBV30 and TRBJ2-7 gives the whole variable domain SQTIHQWPATLVQPVGSPLSLECTVEGTSNPNLYWYRQAAGRGLQLLFYSVGIGQISSEVPQNLSASRPQDRQFILSSKKLLLSDSGFYLCAWSLVGREQYFGPGTRLTVT.

V gene TRBV27 combines with J gene TRBJ2-6; D possibly corresponds to TRBD1 (5 bases). CDR1 MNHEY and CDR2 SMNVEV come from the germline V gene (reference sequence). The CDR3 has 16 amino acids. Trimming pared 1 base from V and 2 bases from J, leaving 9 bases between. CDR3 bases: TGTGCCAGCAGTTTATTAACAGGCGCTGGGGCCAACGTCCTGACTTTC. Amino acid sequence: CASSLLTGAGANVLTF.

J is TRBJ1-4 and V is TRBV19; 11 bases agree with TRBD1. The germline CDR1 and CDR2 sequences are LNHDA and SQIVND (reference sequence). V dropped 7 bases and J dropped 5; count of bases not matched to a gene: 12. CDR3 length: 17 amino acids. CDR3 in amino acids: CASIYGDRGRKNEKLFF. CDR3 nucleotides: TGTGCCAGTATTTATGGGGACAGGGGGAGAAAAAATGAAAAACTGTTTTTT.

The J gene is TRBJ2-1, the V gene TRBV6-5; D ambiguous. The germline V gene has CDR1 MNHEY and CDR2 SVGAGI. V lost 3 bases and J 10 bases, leaving 10 bases between the germline ends. The CDR3 runs to 12 residues. In nucleotides, the CDR3 is TGTGCCAGCAGTTATGCACTTCCGGAGCAGTTCTTC. This codes for CASSYALPEQFF.

This clone appeared a single time. This chain joins TRBV6-5 and TRBJ1-2, with TRBD1 identical over 11 bases. CDR3 length equals 14 residues. V gave up 5 bases and J gave up 3 bases; unmatched junction bases: 2. Germline-derived CDR1 and CDR2 are MNHEY and SVGAGI. The CDR3 region is CASSRTGGDYGYTF. The CDR3 DNA is TGTGCCAGCAGTCGGACAGGGGGCGACTATGGCTACACCTTC.

The chain joins TRBV27 to TRBJ1-5, with D uncertain. This CDR3 spans 15 amino acids. V lost 5 bases and J 0 bases, leaving 11 bases between the germline ends. Germline V gives CDR1 MNHEY, CDR2 SMNVEV (reference sequence). The DNA of the CDR3 is TGTGCCAGCAGTCGGACGGGGTATAGCAATCAGCCCCAGCATTTT. Translated: CASSRTGYSNQPQHF.

CDR3 bases: TGTGCCAGCAGCCCCGGGGTAAGGACTGAAGCTTTCTTT. Protein: CASSPGVRTEAFF. The chain links TRBV11-1 to TRBJ1-1; D call uncertain. CDR1 and CDR2 from the germline V gene are SGHAT and FQDESV (reference sequence). CDR3 size: 13 residues. Trimming cost V 5 bases and J 5 bases, with 12 bases left between them.

V is TRBV9 and J is TRBJ1-1; D not certain. V was clipped by 3 bases and J by 7 bases, with 7 bases between them. The CDR3 sequence is 11 residues long. Germline values: CDR1 SGDLS, CDR2 YYNGEE. CDR3 amino acids: CASSGGNEAFF. CDR3 bases: TGTGCCAGCAGCGGAGGGAATGAAGCTTTCTTT.

The chain carries TRBV6-5 and TRBJ2-7; TRBD2 might be the D (6 bases). Germline assignment: CDR1 MNHEY and CDR2 SVGAGI. The CDR3 covers 15 residues. V lost 2 bases, J lost 3 bases, and 14 bases lay in between. This chain's CDR3 is CASSYPGGSVYEQYF. CDR3 bases: TGTGCCAGCAGTTACCCTGGAGGGTCTGTCTACGAGCAGTACTTC.

The V and J genes are TRBV2 and TRBJ1-5; no reliable D call. CDR3 length: 14 amino acids. In germline, CDR1 is SNHLY, CDR2 FYNNEI. V shed 4 bases and J shed 7 bases, with 14 bases lying between them. CDR3 in DNA: TGTGCCAGCAGTGGGATGGAGACGAAACAGCCCCAGCATTTT. It specifies CASSGMETKQPQHF.